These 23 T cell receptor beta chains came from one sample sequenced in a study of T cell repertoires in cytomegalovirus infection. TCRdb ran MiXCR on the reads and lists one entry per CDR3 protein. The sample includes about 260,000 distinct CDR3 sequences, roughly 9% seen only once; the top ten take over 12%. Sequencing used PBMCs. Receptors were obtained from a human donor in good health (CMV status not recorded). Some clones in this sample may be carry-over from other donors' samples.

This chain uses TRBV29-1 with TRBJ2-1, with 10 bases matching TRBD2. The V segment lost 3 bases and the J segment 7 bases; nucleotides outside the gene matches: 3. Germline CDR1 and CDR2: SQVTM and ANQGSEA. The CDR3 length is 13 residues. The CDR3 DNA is TGCAGCGTTGAGGCACTAGCGGGAAATGAGCAGTTCTTC. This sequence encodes CSVEALAGNEQFF.

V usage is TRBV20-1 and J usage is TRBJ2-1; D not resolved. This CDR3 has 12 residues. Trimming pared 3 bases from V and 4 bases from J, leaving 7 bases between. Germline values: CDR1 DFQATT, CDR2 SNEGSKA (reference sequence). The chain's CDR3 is CSASAGYNEQFF. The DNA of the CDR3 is TGCAGTGCTAGTGCCGGATACAATGAGCAGTTCTTC.

The CDR3 loop reads CASTPGTGHSSSEAFF. The DNA of the CDR3 is TGTGCCAGCACCCCCGGGACGGGACACTCGAGCTCTGAAGCTTTCTTT. This sequence joins TRBV12-3 or TRBV12-4 and TRBJ1-1, with D possibly TRBD1 on 6 matching bases. Trimming removed 7 bases at V and 6 bases at J, with 24 bases between. This CDR3 region has 16 residues.

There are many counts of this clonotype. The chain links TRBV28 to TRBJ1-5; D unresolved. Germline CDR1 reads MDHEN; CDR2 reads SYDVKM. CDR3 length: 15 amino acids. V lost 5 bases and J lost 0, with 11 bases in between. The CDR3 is CASSLLQRSNQPQHF. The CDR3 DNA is TGTGCCAGCAGTCTCCTCCAACGTAGCAATCAGCCCCAGCATTTT. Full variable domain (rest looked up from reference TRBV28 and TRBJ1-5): DVKVTQSSRYLVKRTGEKVFLECVQDMDHENMFWYRQDPGLGLRLIYFSYDVKMKEKGDIPEGYSVSREKKERFSLILESASTNQTSMYLCASSLLQRSNQPQHFGDGTRLSIL.

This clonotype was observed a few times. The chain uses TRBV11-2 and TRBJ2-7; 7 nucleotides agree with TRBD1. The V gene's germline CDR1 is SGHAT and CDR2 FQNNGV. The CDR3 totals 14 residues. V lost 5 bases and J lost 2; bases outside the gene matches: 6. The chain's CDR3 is CASSAAGTAYEQYF. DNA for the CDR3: TGTGCCAGCAGCGCGGCCGGGACAGCCTACGAGCAGTACTTC.

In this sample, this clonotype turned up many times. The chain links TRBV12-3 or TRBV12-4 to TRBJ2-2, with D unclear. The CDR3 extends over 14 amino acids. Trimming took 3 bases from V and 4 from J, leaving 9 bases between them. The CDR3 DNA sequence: TGTGCCAGCAGTTTTCTAAAGGTCACCGGGGAGCTGTTTTTT. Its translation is CASSFLKVTGELFF.

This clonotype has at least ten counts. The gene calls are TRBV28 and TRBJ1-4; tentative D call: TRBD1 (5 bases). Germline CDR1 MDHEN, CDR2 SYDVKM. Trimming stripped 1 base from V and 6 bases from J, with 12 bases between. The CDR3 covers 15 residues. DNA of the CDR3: TGTGCCAGCAGTTTATTGGGGGGGGGGGATGAAAAACTGTTTTTT. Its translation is CASSLLGGGDEKLFF.

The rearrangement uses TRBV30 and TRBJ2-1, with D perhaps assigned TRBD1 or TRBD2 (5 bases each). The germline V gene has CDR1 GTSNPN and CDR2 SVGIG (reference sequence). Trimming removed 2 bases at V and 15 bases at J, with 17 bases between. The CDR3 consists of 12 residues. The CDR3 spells CAWSPGTTERFF. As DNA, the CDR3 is TGTGCCTGGAGTCCCGGGACCACTGAACGGTTCTTC.

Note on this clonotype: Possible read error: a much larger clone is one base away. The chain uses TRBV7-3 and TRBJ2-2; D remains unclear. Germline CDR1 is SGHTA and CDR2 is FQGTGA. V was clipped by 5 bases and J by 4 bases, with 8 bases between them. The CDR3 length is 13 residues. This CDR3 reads CASSRHSTGELFF. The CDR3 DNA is TGTGCCAGCAGCAGACATTCCACCGGGGAGCTGTTTTTT.

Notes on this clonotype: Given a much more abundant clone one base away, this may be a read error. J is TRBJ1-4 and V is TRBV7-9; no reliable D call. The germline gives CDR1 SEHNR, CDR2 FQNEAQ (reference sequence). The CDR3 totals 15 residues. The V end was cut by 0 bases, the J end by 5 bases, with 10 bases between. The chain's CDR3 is CASSLASSENEKLFF. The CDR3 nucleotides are TGTGCCAGCAGCTTAGCGAGCAGTGAAAATGAAAAACTGTTTTTT.

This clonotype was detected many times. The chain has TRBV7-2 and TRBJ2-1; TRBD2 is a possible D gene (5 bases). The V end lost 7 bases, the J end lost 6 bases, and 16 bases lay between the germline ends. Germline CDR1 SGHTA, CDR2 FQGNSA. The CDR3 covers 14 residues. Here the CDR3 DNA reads TGTGCCAGCACCCAGGACTGGTCTCGCAATGAGCAGTTCTTC. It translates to CASTQDWSRNEQFF.

The CDR3 reads CASNQKDRVIVAEAFF. CDR3 DNA sequence: TGTGCCAGCAACCAGAAGGACAGGGTGATCGTGGCTGAAGCTTTCTTT. The chain is built from TRBV11-2 and TRBJ1-1; 8 positions match TRBD1. V dropped 7 bases and J dropped 6; count of bases not matched to a gene: 16. Per germline, CDR1 SGHAT and CDR2 FQNNGV. CDR3 length: 16 amino acids. Full variable domain (outside the CDR3, taken from reference TRBV11-2 and TRBJ1-1): EAGVAQSPRYKIIEKRQSVAFWCNPISGHATLYWYQQILGQGPKLLIQFQNNGVVDDSQLPKDRFSAERLKGVDSTLKIQPAKLEDSAVYLCASNQKDRVIVAEAFFGQGTRLTVV.

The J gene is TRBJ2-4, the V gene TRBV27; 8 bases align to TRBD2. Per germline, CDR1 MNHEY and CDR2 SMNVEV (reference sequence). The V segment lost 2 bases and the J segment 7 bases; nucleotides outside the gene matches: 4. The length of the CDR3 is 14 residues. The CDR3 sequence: CASSLPGGRNIQYF. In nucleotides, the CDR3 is TGTGCCAGCAGTTTACCGGGAGGGCGCAACATTCAGTACTTC.

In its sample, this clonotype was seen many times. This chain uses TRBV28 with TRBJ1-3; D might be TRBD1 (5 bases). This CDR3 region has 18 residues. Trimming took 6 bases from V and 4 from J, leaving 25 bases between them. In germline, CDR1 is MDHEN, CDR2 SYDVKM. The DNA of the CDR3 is TGTGCCAGCAGCCCACTTGGGGCAGGGATCACAAGCGGAAACACCATATATTTT. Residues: CASSPLGAGITSGNTIYF.

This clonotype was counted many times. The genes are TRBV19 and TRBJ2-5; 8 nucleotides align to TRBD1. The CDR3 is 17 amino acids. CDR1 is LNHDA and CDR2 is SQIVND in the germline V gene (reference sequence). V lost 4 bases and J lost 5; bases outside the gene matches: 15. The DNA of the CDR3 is TGTGCCAGTAGTACCTGGACAGGGAGCGCCAAGGTGGAGACCCAGTACTTC. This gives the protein CASSTWTGSAKVETQYF.

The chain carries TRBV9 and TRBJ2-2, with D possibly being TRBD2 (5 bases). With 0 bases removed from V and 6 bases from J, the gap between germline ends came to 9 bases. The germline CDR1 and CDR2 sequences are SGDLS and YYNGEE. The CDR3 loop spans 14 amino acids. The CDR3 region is CASSVVNGAGELFF. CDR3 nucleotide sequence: TGTGCCAGCAGCGTAGTCAACGGGGCCGGGGAGCTGTTTTTT. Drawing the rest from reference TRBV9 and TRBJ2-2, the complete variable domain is DSGVTQTPKHLITATGQRVTLRCSPRSGDLSVYWYQQSLDQGLQFLIQYYNGEERAKGNILERFSAQQFPDLHSELNLSSLELGDSALYFCASSVVNGAGELFFGEGSRLTVL.

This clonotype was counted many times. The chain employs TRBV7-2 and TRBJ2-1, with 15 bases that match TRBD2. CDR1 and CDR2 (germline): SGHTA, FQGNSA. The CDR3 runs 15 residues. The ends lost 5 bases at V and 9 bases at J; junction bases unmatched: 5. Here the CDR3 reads CASSTGLAGGREQFF. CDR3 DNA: TGTGCCAGCAGCACCGGACTAGCGGGGGGGCGTGAGCAGTTCTTC.

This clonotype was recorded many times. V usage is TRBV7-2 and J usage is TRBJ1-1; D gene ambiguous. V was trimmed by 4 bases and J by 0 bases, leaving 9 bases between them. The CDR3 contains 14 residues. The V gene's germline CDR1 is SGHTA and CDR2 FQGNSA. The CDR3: CASSSSRLNTEAFF. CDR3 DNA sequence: TGTGCCAGCAGCTCCAGCCGTTTGAACACTGAAGCTTTCTTT.

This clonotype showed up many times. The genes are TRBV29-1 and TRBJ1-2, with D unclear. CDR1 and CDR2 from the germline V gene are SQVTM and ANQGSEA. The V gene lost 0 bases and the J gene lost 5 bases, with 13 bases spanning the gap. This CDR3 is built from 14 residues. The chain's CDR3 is CSVEDRKGQYGYTF. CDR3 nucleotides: TGCAGCGTTGAAGATAGAAAGGGCCAATATGGCTACACCTTC.

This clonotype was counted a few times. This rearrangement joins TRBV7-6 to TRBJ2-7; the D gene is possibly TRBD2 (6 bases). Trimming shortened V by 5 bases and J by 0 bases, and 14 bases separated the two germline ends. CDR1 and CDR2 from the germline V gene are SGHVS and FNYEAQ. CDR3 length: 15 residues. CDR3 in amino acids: CASSDTGLSSYEQYF. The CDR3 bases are TGTGCCAGCAGCGATACGGGACTTAGCTCCTACGAGCAGTACTTC.

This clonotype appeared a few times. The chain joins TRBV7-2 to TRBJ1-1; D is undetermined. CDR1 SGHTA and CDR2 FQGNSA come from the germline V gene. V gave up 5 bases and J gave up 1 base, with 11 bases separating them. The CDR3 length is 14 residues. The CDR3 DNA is TGTGCCAGCAGCCCCTCGTTCCCGAACACTGAAGCTTTCTTT. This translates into CASSPSFPNTEAFF.

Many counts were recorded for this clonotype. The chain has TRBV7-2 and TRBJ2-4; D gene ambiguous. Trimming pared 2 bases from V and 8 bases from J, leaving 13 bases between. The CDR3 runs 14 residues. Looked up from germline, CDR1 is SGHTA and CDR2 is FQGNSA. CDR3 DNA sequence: TGTGCCAGCAGCTTACCCCCTGGCGGTTACATTCAGTACTTC. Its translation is CASSLPPGGYIQYF.

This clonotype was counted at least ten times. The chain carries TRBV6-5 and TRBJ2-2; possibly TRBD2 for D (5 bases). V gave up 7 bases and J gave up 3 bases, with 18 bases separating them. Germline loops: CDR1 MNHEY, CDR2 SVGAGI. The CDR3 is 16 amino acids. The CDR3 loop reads CASTQKQRRDTGELFF. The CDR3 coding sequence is TGTGCCAGCACCCAAAAACAACGGCGGGACACCGGGGAGCTGTTTTTT.